These 14 T cell receptor beta chains originate from one sample sequenced in a study of shared clonotypes between healthy human individuals (TCRdb year 2020). The method was the immunoSEQ multiplex PCR assay. The table was pulled from immuneACCESS by TCRdb, which kept in-frame rearrangements only. Such tables lose some clones; where checked, under half of the loss comes from unresolved V genes, and the rest has no known cause. For this sample the table gives some 2.1 million clones, of which 80% to 95% were detected only once. Less than 2% of the sample is held by the ten biggest clonotypes. CD8 naive samples were CD45RO-negative cells positively selected for CCR7, giving a CD45RA+CCR7+ population that excluded TemRA cells. Material for sequencing was naive CD8+ T cells from PBMCs. The label giving this sample's cell subset or site can be read as: CD45RA+CCR7+. Receptors were obtained from a man between 18 and 29 years old in good health. Some clones in this sample may be carry-over from other donors' samples.

This chain uses TRBV6-1 with TRBJ2-7; D may be TRBD1 (6 bases). The CDR3 contains 14 residues. Trimming removed 2 bases at V and 2 bases at J, with 10 bases between. Germline assignment: CDR1 MNHNS and CDR2 SASEGT. CDR3 sequence (DNA): TGTGCCAGCAGTGAAAGGAACAGGGCCTACGAGCAGTACTTC. It specifies CASSERNRAYEQYF.

V is TRBV27 and J is TRBJ2-6; D is tentatively TRBD1 or TRBD2 (5 bases each). The CDR3 has 16 amino acids. Trimming left V 3 bases short and J 0 bases short, with 9 bases between. The V gene's germline CDR1 is MNHEY and CDR2 SMNVEV (reference sequence). CDR3 sequence: CASSFVGTSGANVLTF. The CDR3 DNA is TGTGCCAGCAGTTTCGTCGGGACCTCTGGGGCCAACGTCCTGACTTTC.

The V call is TRBV7-8, the J call TRBJ1-2, with D hard to call. V was clipped by 1 base and J by 8 bases, with 11 bases between them. This CDR3 is 13 amino acids long. In germline, CDR1 is SGHVS, CDR2 FQNEAQ. This CDR3 reads CASSLGPGSGYTF. The CDR3 coding sequence is TGTGCCAGCAGCTTAGGACCGGGTAGCGGCTACACCTTC.

V gene TRBV7-9 combines with J gene TRBJ2-7, with D possibly being TRBD1 (5 bases). V was cut by 5 bases and J by 4 bases, with 18 bases left in between. Germline-derived CDR1 and CDR2 are SEHNR and FQNEAQ (reference sequence). The CDR3 consists of 15 residues. In DNA, the CDR3 is TGTGCCAGCAGCCCAAGGGGCCCCGTAGTGTACGAGCAGTACTTC. Translated: CASSPRGPVVYEQYF.

The rearrangement links TRBV6-1 to TRBJ2-1, with 12 positions matching TRBD1. Germline-derived CDR1 and CDR2 are MNHNS and SASEGT. V lost 2 bases to trimming and J lost 6 bases; unmatched junction nucleotides: 11. The CDR3 length is 18 residues. The CDR3 DNA is TGTGCCAGCAGTGAAAGAAGTCCGGGACAGGGGGCTAGCAATGAGCAGTTCTTC. It encodes CASSERSPGQGASNEQFF.

The CDR3 loop is CASSIEFPEPQHF. CDR3 in DNA: TGTGCCAGTAGTATCGAGTTCCCGGAGCCCCAGCATTTT. This sequence joins TRBV19 and TRBJ1-5; the D is unclear. Trimming shortened V by 3 bases and J by 8 bases, and 11 bases separated the two germline ends. This CDR3 contains 13 residues. Germline loops: CDR1 LNHDA, CDR2 SQIVND (reference sequence).

This rearrangement joins TRBV6-1 to TRBJ2-1; D is undetermined. The CDR3 has 14 amino acids. V gave up 0 bases and J gave up 8 bases, with 11 bases separating them. Per the germline V gene, CDR1 is MNHNS and CDR2 is SASEGT. The CDR3 DNA sequence: TGTGCCAGCAGTGAAGCGACGGCCCACTATGAGCAGTTCTTC. Its protein product is CASSEATAHYEQFF.

This CDR3 is CSVSGPVEGYTF. DNA of the CDR3: TGCAGCGTGAGTGGGCCGGTTGAGGGCTACACCTTC. This chain links TRBV29-1 with TRBJ1-2; D unresolved. The CDR3 covers 12 residues. CDR1 and CDR2 from the germline V gene are SQVTM and ANQGSEA. Trimming cost V 6 bases and J 8 bases, with 16 bases left between them.

Turning to this clone: Other DNA sequences from this sample encode an identical CDR3 as well. The chain carries TRBV27 and TRBJ2-7, with a tentative D call TRBD1 (5 bases). The CDR3 runs 13 residues. Deletions cut 3 bases from V and 1 base from J, with 7 bases between. Per germline, CDR1 MNHEY and CDR2 SMNVEV (reference sequence). The CDR3 reads CASSLGQSYEQYF. The CDR3 nucleotides read TGTGCCAGCAGTTTGGGGCAATCCTACGAGCAGTACTTC.

V is TRBV6-5 and J is TRBJ1-1; TRBD1 is a possible D gene (6 bases). The germline V and J ends were trimmed by 1 base and 1 base, with 10 bases remaining between them. CDR3 size: 15 residues. Germline lookup yields CDR1 MNHEY and CDR2 SVGAGI. The DNA of the CDR3 is TGTGCCAGCAGTTACTGGGGGGGCACGAACACTGAAGCTTTCTTT. Translated, it gives CASSYWGGTNTEAFF.

The chain links TRBV13 to TRBJ1-2, with D possibly matching TRBD1 (5 bases). Germline lookup yields CDR1 PRHDT and CDR2 FYEKMQ (reference sequence). The CDR3 consists of 13 residues. Deletions cut 5 bases from V and 4 bases from J, with 11 bases between. As DNA, the CDR3 is TGTGCCAGCAGCCCGGGACGGAGCTATGGCTACACCTTC. Translated, it gives CASSPGRSYGYTF.

The J gene is TRBJ1-1, the V gene TRBV11-2; TRBD1 is a possible D gene (6 bases). The germline V gene encodes CDR1 SGHAT and CDR2 FQNNGV. The CDR3 runs 14 residues. Trimming shortened V by 1 base and J by 4 bases, and 10 bases separated the two germline ends. CDR3: CASSLGLGGTEAFF. CDR3 nucleotide sequence: TGTGCCAGCAGCTTAGGCTTAGGGGGCACTGAAGCTTTCTTT.

The chain combines TRBV29-1 with TRBJ2-3, with a tentative D call TRBD1 (6 bases). The CDR3 covers 12 residues. The V gene's germline CDR1 is SQVTM and CDR2 ANQGSEA. Trimming cost V 4 bases and J 7 bases, with 12 bases left between them. The CDR3 DNA follows: TGCAGCGTTGTGGCAGGGGTATATACGCAGTATTTT. This translates into CSVVAGVYTQYF.

As for this clone: Other DNA sequences in the sample encode the same CDR3. The V and J genes are TRBV4-2 and TRBJ2-7, with D perhaps TRBD2 (6 bases). Trimming removed 0 bases at V and 2 bases at J, with 11 bases between. CDR3 length equals 15 residues. Germline loops: CDR1 LGHNA, CDR2 YNFKEQ. The CDR3 protein is CASSQDRGGTYEQYF. The CDR3 coding sequence is TGTGCCAGCAGCCAAGATCGTGGCGGGACCTACGAGCAGTACTTC.